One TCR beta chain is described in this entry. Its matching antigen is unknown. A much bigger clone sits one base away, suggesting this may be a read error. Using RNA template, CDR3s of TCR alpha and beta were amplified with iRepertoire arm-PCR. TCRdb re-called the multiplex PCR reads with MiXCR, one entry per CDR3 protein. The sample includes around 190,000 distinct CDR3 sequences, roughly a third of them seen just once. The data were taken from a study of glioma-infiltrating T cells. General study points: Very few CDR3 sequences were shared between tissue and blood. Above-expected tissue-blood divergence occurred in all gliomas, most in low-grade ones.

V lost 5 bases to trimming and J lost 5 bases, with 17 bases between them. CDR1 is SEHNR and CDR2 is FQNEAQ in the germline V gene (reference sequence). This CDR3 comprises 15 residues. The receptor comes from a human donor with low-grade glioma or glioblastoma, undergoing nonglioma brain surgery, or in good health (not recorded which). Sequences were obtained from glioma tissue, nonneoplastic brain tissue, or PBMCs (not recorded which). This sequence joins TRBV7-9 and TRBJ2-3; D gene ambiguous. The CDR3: CASSDATESLDTQYF. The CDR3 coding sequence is TGTGCCAGCAGCGATGCCACAGAGAGTTTAGATACGCAGTATTTT.